This paragraph reports one T cell receptor (beta chain). Generated by immunoSEQ multiplex PCR, the TCRdb table keeps only in-frame clones and is missing some. The sample lists around 75,000 clones, around 90% seen once, with approximately 0.3% in the top ten. This record belongs to a study of technical replicates of blood from several donors. CDR3 length equals 14 residues. The sequence was obtained from a human donor in good health. J is TRBJ1-1 and V is TRBV21-1; TRBD1 is taken as the D call from the table, unchecked against the DNA. TRBV21-1 is a documented pseudogene. The specimen sequenced was T cells isolated from PBMCs. CDR3 in DNA: TGTGCCAGCAGCATCGCCGACAGCCAGCATGAAGCTTTCTTT. Protein: CASSIADSQHEAFF.